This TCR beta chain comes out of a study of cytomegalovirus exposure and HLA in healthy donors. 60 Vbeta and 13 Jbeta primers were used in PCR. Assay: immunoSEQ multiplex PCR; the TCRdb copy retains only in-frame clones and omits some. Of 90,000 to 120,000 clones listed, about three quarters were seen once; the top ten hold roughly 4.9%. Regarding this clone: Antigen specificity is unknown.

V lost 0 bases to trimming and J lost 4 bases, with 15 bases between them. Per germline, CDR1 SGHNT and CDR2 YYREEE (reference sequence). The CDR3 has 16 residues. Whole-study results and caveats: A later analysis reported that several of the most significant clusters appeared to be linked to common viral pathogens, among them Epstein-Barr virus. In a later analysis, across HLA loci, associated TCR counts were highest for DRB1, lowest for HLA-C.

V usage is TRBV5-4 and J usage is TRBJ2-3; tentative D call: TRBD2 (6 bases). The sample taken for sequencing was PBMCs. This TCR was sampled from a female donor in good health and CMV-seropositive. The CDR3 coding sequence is TGTGCCAGCAGCTTGGGTTGGGGGGTCGTTTCAGATACGCAGTATTTT. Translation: CASSLGWGVVSDTQYF.